One sample yielded the 6 T cell receptor beta chains listed below, sequenced in a study of blood T cells in healthy people across ages. Combining a sample-barcoded 5' primer with a J-beta primer mix, a second PCR ran for about 7 to 11 cycles. TCRdb reprocessed the 5' RACE reads via MiXCR and lists one record per CDR3 protein. The sample includes fewer than 1.5 million distinct CDR3 sequences, 42% of them seen just once. The sample comprised blood. The receptors were gathered from a woman aged 18-29 years in good health.

The chain links TRBV30 to TRBJ1-1, with D perhaps matching TRBD1 (6 bases). Deletions cut 2 bases from V and 4 bases from J, with 14 bases between. The CDR3 length is 14 residues. The germline gives CDR1 GTSNPN, CDR2 SVGIG (reference sequence). The CDR3, as DNA: TGTGCCTGGAGTATCGGTGGGGGGCGCACTGAAGCTTTCTTT. The encoded protein is CAWSIGGGRTEAFF.

This clonotype has just a few counts. The DNA of the CDR3 is TGCGCCAGCAGTTGGACTAGTGACTACGAGCAGTACTTC. Translating it yields CASSWTSDYEQYF. The chain links TRBV5-1 to TRBJ2-7; TRBD2 aligns across 7 bases. Germline-derived CDR1 and CDR2 are SGHRS and YFSETQ. CDR3 length: 13 amino acids. J lost 3 bases, V lost 5 bases, and 5 bases had no gene match.

This clonotype turned up a few times. The rearrangement links TRBV20-1 to TRBJ2-1, with 13 positions matching TRBD2. Germline loops: CDR1 DFQATT, CDR2 SNEGSKA (reference sequence). After removal of 6 bases from V and 13 bases from J, the junction contained 12 bases not matched to a gene. CDR3 size: 14 residues. The CDR3 reads CSARLAGGLPTQFF. Here the CDR3 DNA reads TGCAGTGCCAGACTAGCGGGAGGCCTACCTACCCAGTTCTTC.

This clonotype was counted only a few times. The chain has TRBV4-1 and TRBJ2-7; tentative D call: TRBD1 (6 bases). The CDR3 covers 17 residues. Trimming cost V 3 bases and J 2 bases, with 20 bases left between them. Per germline, CDR1 MGHRA and CDR2 YSYEKL. The CDR3 loop reads CASSHAEDRAEAYEQYF. As DNA, the CDR3 is TGCGCCAGCAGCCACGCCGAGGACAGAGCAGAAGCCTACGAGCAGTACTTC.

This clonotype came up a few times. One end of the junction fails to match germline, which may point to a read error. This chain joins TRBV4-2 and TRBJ1-2; D call uncertain. This CDR3 is 15 amino acids long. Looked up from germline, CDR1 is LGHNA and CDR2 is YNFKEQ. The chain's CDR3 is CASNQEGSSNYGYTF. The CDR3 DNA is TGTGCCAGCAACCAAGAAGGCAGTTCTAACTATGGCTACACCTTC.

The chain has TRBV7-3 and TRBJ1-1; D is perhaps TRBD1 (6 bases). This CDR3 contains 15 residues. The germline CDR1 and CDR2 sequences are SGHTA and FQGTGA. The V end was cut by 3 bases, the J end by 1 base, with 12 bases between. The CDR3 sequence is CASSLMGAGNTEAFF. Written as DNA, the CDR3 is TGTGCCAGCAGCTTGATGGGGGCGGGGAACACTGAAGCTTTCTTT.